This is a list of T cell receptor beta chains from one sample in a study of T cell clones after liver transplantation. Clones were sequenced by immunoSEQ multiplex PCR, and TCRdb holds only the in-frame ones, with some missing. This table holds around 97,000 clones, about 86% found once. The starting material was CD4+ T cells from blood, obtained about 50 months after liver transplant. These TCRs come from a human patient who received a liver transplant. Certain T cells may be donor cells from the graft. Each CDR3 is given without its conserved first and last residue. D genes are given only for firm matches. Clone sizes are given selectively: once, few, many, or a class where the clone is expanded.

.	TRBV14	TRBJ2-1	.	ASSPGPLNEQF
TRBD2	TRBV19	TRBJ2-5	.	ASKEKASGSRGTQY
.	TRBV19	TRBJ1-2	.	ASSKGQTNYGYT
.	TRBV4-1	TRBJ1-2	once	ASSAPTSGGGYT
.	TRBV2	TRBJ2-5	.	ASSPGAGTGTQY
.	TRBV7-2	TRBJ1-5	.	ASSSAFRYGNQPQH
.	TRBV5-1	TRBJ2-2	.	ASTTGTNTGELF
.	TRBV2	TRBJ2-5	.	ASSGLRGQETQY
.	TRBV18	TRBJ1-4	.	ASSPGKPATNEKLF
TRBD1	TRBV28	TRBJ1-1	.	ASSFGDRVGGEAF
.	TRBV7-3	TRBJ2-2	.	ASSLFTGNTGELF
.	TRBV5-1	TRBJ1-2	.	ASSLDTGNYGYT
.	TRBV5-1	TRBJ1-1	.	ASSFIRDSEAF
.	TRBV5-1	TRBJ2-1	once	ASSLVDSYHEQF
.	TRBV6-1	TRBJ1-2	few	ASSESLKGEGGYT
TRBD1	TRBV10-3	TRBJ2-5	.	AIRGDRGVETQY
.	TRBV9	TRBJ2-2	.	ASSPNSGTNTGELF
.	TRBV5-6	TRBJ2-7	few	ASSLGATRSSEQY
TRBD1	TRBV28	TRBJ1-5	few	ASSPSQGAKQPQH
.	TRBV29-1	TRBJ1-1	medium-sized	SGLNTEAF
TRBD2	TRBV28	TRBJ2-1	.	ASSLTSGRARKEF
.	TRBV21-1	TRBJ2-3	.	ASSSRGGTDTQY
.	TRBV7-9	TRBJ1-2	.	ASSKGRAYGYT
TRBD1	TRBV5-1	TRBJ2-2	.	ASGPGQGSTGELF
TRBD1	TRBV19	TRBJ1-1	.	ASSSGIGGLTEAF
TRBD1	TRBV28	TRBJ2-2	.	ASSPPDRVSGELF
.	TRBV6-1	TRBJ1-1	.	ASALGDVNTEAF
TRBD2	TRBV6-5	TRBJ2-7	.	ASRYSGRAGEQY